A single sample gave rise to the 10 T cell receptor beta chains below, sequenced in a study of beta chain features in type 1 diabetes. Whole-study results and caveats: Shortening that was moderate but significant affected the TCRB CDR3s of Type 1 diabetes patients in all four CD4+ subsets.

All of the isolated RNA was reverse transcribed, so expressed TCRB transcripts were sequenced. Method: immunoSEQ multiplex PCR; TCRdb's copy keeps in-frame clones and lacks some. The sample has about 140,000 clones; around an eighth are singletons. The antigens these receptors bind are not known. Sequencing used central memory CD4+ T cells from blood. The receptors derive from a man aged 18 to 30 with type 1 diabetes.

The chain couples TRBV5-1 to TRBJ1-1, with TRBD1 as a possible D gene (6 bases). V was pared by 3 bases and J by 1 base, with 10 bases between. The CDR3 loop spans 14 amino acids. CDR1 SGHRS and CDR2 YFSETQ come from the germline V gene. CDR3 DNA sequence: TGCGCCAGCAGCTGGACGACAGGGAACACTGAAGCTTTCTTT. It is translated as CASSWTTGNTEAFF. The entire variable domain, with the rest obtained from reference TRBV5-1 and TRBJ1-1, is as follows: KAGVTQTPRYLIKTRGQQVTLSCSPISGHRSVSWYQQTPGQGLQFLFEYFSETQRNKGNFPGRFSGRQFSNSRSEMNVSTLELGDSALYLCASSWTTGNTEAFFGQGTRLTVV.

This clone was observed at least ten times. V is TRBV28 and J is TRBJ1-2; TRBD1 matches at 8 bases. The CDR3 is 13 residues long. Germline V gives CDR1 MDHEN, CDR2 SYDVKM. V shed 3 bases, J shed 5 bases, and the junction held 2 bases outside the gene matches. The CDR3 DNA reads TGTGCCAGCAGTTTTCAGGGGGCGTATGGCTACACCTTC. Protein: CASSFQGAYGYTF.

In its sample, this clone was seen many times. The J gene is TRBJ2-7, the V gene TRBV5-6; perhaps TRBD1 as D (6 bases). The germline gives CDR1 SGHDT, CDR2 YYEEEE. Trimming stripped 6 bases from V and 2 bases from J, with 18 bases between. The CDR3 consists of 15 residues. The DNA of the CDR3 is TGTGCCAGCACACAGGCCGGTGGACAGACCTACGAGCAGTACTTC. Protein: CASTQAGGQTYEQYF. Complete variable domain (other parts from reference TRBV5-6 and TRBJ2-7): DAGVTQSPTHLIKTRGQQVTLRCSPKSGHDTVSWYQQALGQGPQFIFQYYEEEERQRGNFPDRFSGHQFPNYSSELNVNALLLGDSALYLCASTQAGGQTYEQYFGPGTRLTVT.

The J gene is TRBJ2-3, the V gene TRBV7-9; no definite D call. CDR3 size: 13 residues. Germline CDR1 reads SEHNR; CDR2 reads FQNEAQ (reference sequence). Trimming shortened V by 5 bases and J by 0 bases, and 6 bases separated the two germline ends. This chain's CDR3 is CASSTDSTDTQYF. DNA of the CDR3: TGTGCCAGCAGCACGGACAGCACAGATACGCAGTATTTT.

The sample holds a few counts of this clone. The CDR3 reads CAWRSRLGQTEQYF. CDR3 sequence (DNA): TGTGCCTGGAGGAGTAGGCTAGGCCAAACCGAGCAGTACTTC. This rearrangement joins TRBV30 to TRBJ2-7, with D uncertain. The length of the CDR3 is 14 residues. Germline CDR1 and CDR2: GTSNPN and SVGIG (reference sequence). Deletions cut 3 bases from V and 6 bases from J, with 18 bases between.

This clone was picked up a small number of times. This chain links TRBV19 with TRBJ2-5; the match to TRBD2 covers 9 bases. Germline CDR1 LNHDA, CDR2 SQIVND (reference sequence). The J segment lost 6 bases and the V segment lost 4 bases, leaving 9 bases of the junction unmatched. This CDR3 has 15 residues. CDR3 loop: CASSTGTSSPQTQYF. The CDR3 nucleotides are TGTGCCAGTAGTACCGGGACTAGCTCTCCTCAGACCCAGTACTTC.

This clone was seen a few times. The chain links TRBV18 to TRBJ2-5; 10 bases are a match to TRBD1. The germline V gene has CDR1 KGHSH and CDR2 LQKENI. V gave up 0 bases and J gave up 5 bases; unmatched junction bases: 9. This CDR3 has 17 residues. The CDR3 nucleotides read TGTGCCAGCTCACCACCCTTGAGGGACAGGGGACCGGAGACCCAGTACTTC. Translating gives CASSPPLRDRGPETQYF. Looking up the rest from reference TRBV18 and TRBJ2-5 gives the full variable domain: NAGVMQNPRHLVRRRGQEARLRCSPMKGHSHVYWYRQLPEEGLKFMVYLQKENIIDESGMPKERFSAEFPKEGPSILRIQQVVRGDSAAYFCASSPPLRDRGPETQYFGPGTRLLVL.

This clone was seen a single time. The chain uses TRBV9 and TRBJ1-2, with unresolved D. Germline CDR1 and CDR2: SGDLS and YYNGEE. The CDR3 runs to 12 residues. V lost 4 bases and J 4 bases, leaving 8 bases between the germline ends. The CDR3 DNA is TGTGCCAGCAGCTCTGACTTCTATGGCTACACCTTC. Encoded protein: CASSSDFYGYTF.

This chain's CDR3 is CAWSVRGVGTDTQYF. CDR3 DNA: TGTGCCTGGAGTGTACGGGGGGTGGGGACAGATACGCAGTATTTT. The chain has TRBV30 and TRBJ2-3; 7 nucleotides line up with TRBD2. The CDR3 totals 15 residues. Germline V gives CDR1 GTSNPN, CDR2 SVGIG (reference sequence). With V trimmed by 0 bases and J by 3 bases, 6 bases remained unmatched.

This clone was counted between two and nine times. The rearrangement links TRBV4-1 to TRBJ1-2; D is unclear. Looked up from germline, CDR1 is MGHRA and CDR2 is YSYEKL. This CDR3 spans 15 amino acids. Trimming left V 1 base short and J 3 bases short, with 12 bases between. CDR3 loop: CASSQVMKADYGYTF. CDR3 nucleotides: TGCGCCAGCAGCCAAGTAATGAAGGCAGACTATGGCTACACCTTC.